The 30 T cell receptor beta chains below were found in one sample sequenced in a study of immune heterogeneity within non-small cell lung tumors. Template input, which was bulk tumor genomic DNA, totaled 600 to 700 ng per sample. Several spatially distant biopsies were obtained per primary tumor intraoperatively. Their non-small cell lung cancer was newly diagnosed and untreated, and the patients underwent curative surgery. In a multiplex PCR, 32 V and 13 J primers amplified TCR beta CDR3. TCRdb fed the multiplex PCR reads into MiXCR, producing one record per CDR3 protein. The sample consists of a few thousand distinct CDR3 sequences, more than 25% of them appearing once. Sequenced input: lung tumor tissue. Receptors were obtained from a man aged 55-75 years with non-small cell lung cancer.

The genes are TRBV30 and TRBJ2-5; 7 nucleotides match TRBD2. The CDR3 totals 16 residues. Germline V gene sequence: CDR1 GTSNPN, CDR2 SVGIG (reference sequence). V dropped 2 bases and J dropped 4; count of bases not matched to a gene: 13. CDR3 residues: CAWSNWWEGLGETQYF. In DNA form, the CDR3 reads TGTGCCTGGAGTAACTGGTGGGAGGGCCTTGGAGAGACCCAGTACTTC. The whole variable domain, remainder taken from reference TRBV30 and TRBJ2-5, is SQTIHQWPATLVQPVGSPLSLECTVEGTSNPNLYWYRQAAGRGLQLLFYSVGIGQISSEVPQNLSASRPQDRQFILSSKKLLLSDSGFYLCAWSNWWEGLGETQYFGPGTRLLVL.

As to this clonotype: This could be a read error, since a much larger clone is one nucleotide away. The chain is built from TRBV7-9 and TRBJ2-7; the D gene is possibly TRBD2 (5 bases). This CDR3 has 14 residues. CDR1 SEHNR and CDR2 FQNEAQ come from the germline V gene (reference sequence). CDR3 nucleotides: TGTGCCAGCAGATTAGAAACGGGGATCTACGAGCAGTACTTC. Amino acid sequence: CASRLETGIYEQYF.

This clonotype was counted only a few times. The chain has TRBV5-6 and TRBJ1-5, with a weak D call TRBD1 (6 bases). V lost 4 bases, J lost 1 base, and 12 bases lay in between. CDR1 and CDR2 (germline): SGHDT, YYEEEE. CDR3 length: 15 amino acids. The CDR3 bases are TGTGCCAGCAGCCCAGGGGCAGGGAGCAATCAGCCCCAGCATTTT. Amino acid sequence: CASSPGAGSNQPQHF.

This clonotype is medium-sized. The chain recombines TRBV7-8 with TRBJ1-5, with D hard to call. V was shortened by 5 bases and J by 5 bases, with 10 bases between the two germline ends. The CDR3 totals 13 residues. CDR1 and CDR2 from the germline V gene are SGHVS and FQNEAQ. The CDR3 DNA sequence: TGTGCCAGCAGCCCTAGCCCCGATCAGCCCCAGCATTTT. It specifies CASSPSPDQPQHF.

A note on this clonotype: A much larger clone lies one base from this, so it may be a read error. The chain uses TRBV7-2 and TRBJ2-7; TRBD1 is a possible D gene (6 bases). The V end lost 5 bases, the J end lost 3 bases, and 17 bases lay between the germline ends. CDR1 SGHTA and CDR2 FQGNSA come from the germline V gene. The CDR3 contains 15 residues. The CDR3, as DNA: TGTGCCAGCAGCCGAAAACAGGGAATGTTCTACGAGCAGTACTTC. This codes for CASSRKQGMFYEQYF.

This clonotype is medium-sized in the sample. This rearrangement joins TRBV2 to TRBJ1-1, with D perhaps matching TRBD1 (5 bases). V was trimmed by 4 bases and J by 6 bases, leaving 12 bases between them. The CDR3 is 13 amino acids. Germline CDR1 SNHLY, CDR2 FYNNEI. CDR3 nucleotides: TGTGCCAGCAGTGTGACATGGGACGCTGAAGCTTTCTTT. This gives the protein CASSVTWDAEAFF. The whole variable domain, remainder taken from reference TRBV2 and TRBJ1-1, is EPEVTQTPSHQVTQMGQEVILRCVPISNHLYFYWYRQILGQKVEFLVSFYNNEISEKSEIFDDQFSVERPDGSNFTLKIRSTKLEDSAMYFCASSVTWDAEAFFGQGTRLTVV.

This clonotype occurred a few times. J is TRBJ2-1 and V is TRBV19; 11 bases fit TRBD2. The ends lost 10 bases at V and 5 bases at J; junction bases unmatched: 4. The CDR3 covers 13 residues. Germline values: CDR1 LNHDA, CDR2 SQIVND (reference sequence). As DNA, the CDR3 is TGTGCCACCGGGGGACTAGCGGACAATGAGCAGTTCTTC. Translation: CATGGLADNEQFF. Full variable domain (rest looked up from reference TRBV19 and TRBJ2-1): DGGITQSPKYLFRKEGQNVTLSCEQNLNHDAMYWYRQDPGQGLRLIYYSQIVNDFQKGDIAEGYSVSREKKESFPLTVTSAQKNPTAFYLCATGGLADNEQFFGPGTRLTVL.

This clonotype ranks as medium-sized. The chain couples TRBV4-2 to TRBJ1-5, with a tentative D call TRBD1 (5 bases). This CDR3 is built from 16 residues. Germline loops: CDR1 LGHNA, CDR2 YNFKEQ. With 2 bases removed from V and 6 bases from J, the gap between germline ends came to 17 bases. The CDR3 nucleotides are TGTGCCAGCAGCCAAAAAGTTGAGGGGCTGGGTCAGCCCCAGCATTTT. As protein: CASSQKVEGLGQPQHF.

By sample fraction, this clonotype is medium-sized (0.01 to 0.1%). This rearrangement joins TRBV19 to TRBJ1-6; tentative D call: TRBD1 (5 bases). The CDR3 totals 13 residues. V lost 4 bases and J lost 9, with 10 bases in between. CDR1 and CDR2 from the germline V gene are LNHDA and SQIVND (reference sequence). CDR3 nucleotides: TGTGCCAGTAGTAGCGGGGCGCGTTCACCCCTCCACTTT. Translating gives CASSSGARSPLHF.

A single count supports this clonotype. Possible read error: a much larger clone is one base away. The V and J genes are TRBV5-1 and TRBJ2-2, with 7 bases fitting TRBD2. There are 14 residues in the CDR3. Germline V gene data show CDR1 as SGHRS and CDR2 as YFSETQ. The CDR3 sequence: CSSSNSGGGGELFF. The CDR3 DNA is TGCTCCAGCAGTAATTCGGGAGGAGGCGGGGAGCTGTTTTTT. Filled out from reference TRBV5-1 and TRBJ2-2, the complete variable domain reads KAGVTQTPRYLIKTRGQQVTLSCSPISGHRSVSWYQQTPGQGLQFLFEYFSETQRNKGNFPGRFSGRQFSNSRSEMNVSTLELGDSALYLCSSSNSGGGGELFFGEGSRLTVL.

The chain employs TRBV5-4 and TRBJ2-2; 9 nucleotides line up with TRBD2. Germline CDR1 and CDR2: SGHNT and YYREEE (reference sequence). The CDR3 length is 19 residues. With V trimmed by 4 bases and J by 2 bases, 15 bases remained unmatched. CDR3 residues: CASSRRRLSGSRNTGELFF. The CDR3, as DNA: TGTGCCAGCAGCCGCCGTAGGCTTAGCGGGAGTAGAAACACCGGGGAGCTGTTTTTT.

This clonotype was detected once. A much larger clone lies a single base off, so this may be a read error. The V call is TRBV7-3, the J call TRBJ2-2; D might be TRBD2 (6 bases). Germline values: CDR1 SGHTA, CDR2 FQGTGA. The CDR3 loop spans 15 amino acids. The CDR3 bases are TGTGCCAGCAGCTCGGACTACGCGAACACCGGGGAGCTGGTTTTT. This codes for CASSSDYANTGELVF.

This clonotype counts as medium-sized. The chain joins TRBV28 to TRBJ2-3, with 11 bases identical to TRBD1. Germline values: CDR1 MDHEN, CDR2 SYDVKM. The V and J ends lost 4 bases and 3 bases, in that order; junction bases with no gene match: 12. This CDR3 has 18 amino acids. CDR3 loop: CASSSLSGQGAPTDTQYF. The CDR3 bases are TGTGCCAGCAGTTCCCTGAGCGGACAGGGGGCGCCGACAGATACGCAGTATTTT.

The chain carries TRBV3-1 and TRBJ2-5; D gene ambiguous. The V and J ends lost 8 bases and 6 bases respectively, with 19 bases between them. Per germline, CDR1 LGHDT and CDR2 YNNKEL (reference sequence). CDR3 size: 14 residues. The CDR3 is CASQDSLQGKTQYF. The CDR3 nucleotides read TGTGCCAGCCAAGACTCCTTACAAGGGAAGACCCAGTACTTC.

This clonotype is labeled as medium-sized. V usage is TRBV7-2 and J usage is TRBJ2-1; no clear D gene. Trimming removed 4 bases at V and 12 bases at J, with 13 bases between. The CDR3 has 12 amino acids. Looked up from germline, CDR1 is SGHTA and CDR2 is FQGNSA. CDR3 protein: CASSSNLGMQFF. The CDR3 bases are TGTGCCAGCAGCTCCAACCTAGGGATGCAGTTCTTC.

About this clonotype itself: A read error may explain this, as a much larger clone is one base away. Because it lacks the conserved phenylalanine or tryptophan at the end, this CDR3 is likely a read error. This chain connects TRBV3-1 to TRBJ2-7; D gene unclear. In germline, CDR1 is LGHDT, CDR2 YNNKEL (reference sequence). The CDR3 has 11 amino acids. V lost 6 bases to trimming and J lost 5 bases, with 8 bases between them. The CDR3 is CASRDGNEQYL. The CDR3 DNA is TGTGCCAGCAGAGATGGGAACGAGCAGTACCTC.

By sample fraction, this clonotype is medium-sized (0.01 to 0.1%). The V and J genes are TRBV4-1 and TRBJ1-2; D is unclear. Trimming shortened V by 0 bases and J by 0 bases, and 11 bases separated the two germline ends. Germline lookup yields CDR1 MGHRA and CDR2 YSYEKL. CDR3 size: 16 residues. The CDR3 bases are TGCGCCAGCAGCCAAGATCAGGCTGGAGCTAACTATGGCTACACCTTC. Translation: CASSQDQAGANYGYTF.

This clonotype is labeled as medium-sized (0.01 to 0.1%). The chain uses TRBV15 and TRBJ1-4, with D uncertain. The CDR3 runs 12 residues. Germline CDR1 LNHNV, CDR2 YYDKDF (reference sequence). V was trimmed by 0 bases and J by 8 bases, leaving 4 bases between them. CDR3 residues: CATSRDREKLFF. As DNA, the CDR3 is TGTGCCACCAGCAGAGATCGGGAAAAACTGTTTTTT.

By its share, this clonotype is medium-sized (0.01 to 0.1%). The J gene is TRBJ1-4, the V gene TRBV9, with no clear D. This CDR3 spans 15 amino acids. From germline, CDR1 is SGDLS and CDR2 YYNGEE. Trimming took off 3 bases at V and 0 bases at J, with 9 bases between the two ends. CDR3 sequence (DNA): TGTGCCAGCAGCGCATCAGGCGCAACTAATGAAAAACTGTTTTTT. Translated, it gives CASSASGATNEKLFF.

This clonotype is medium-sized. CDR3 DNA: TGTGCCAGCAGTGACCCGGGACAGTTTAGTTACGAGCAGTACTTC. Encoded protein: CASSDPGQFSYEQYF. The chain has TRBV6-2 or TRBV6-3 and TRBJ2-7; 7 nucleotides align to TRBD1. There are 15 residues in the CDR3. V was clipped by 5 bases and J by 4 bases; unmatched bases: 11. Germline lookup yields CDR1 MNHEY and CDR2 SVGEGT.

Concerning this clonotype itself: A much larger clone lies one base from this, so it may be a read error. The chain combines TRBV20-1 with TRBJ2-3; TRBD1 aligns across 7 bases. CDR3 size: 15 residues. From germline, CDR1 is DFQATT and CDR2 SNEGSKA (reference sequence). CDR3 coding DNA: TGCAGTTCTAGCCCTTTGGGACAGAACACAGATACGCAGTATTTT. It codes for CSSSPLGQNTDTQYF.

By sample fraction, this clonotype is medium-sized. This chain connects TRBV19 to TRBJ2-3; possible D gene TRBD2, 5 bases. The CDR3 loop spans 17 amino acids. Germline values: CDR1 LNHDA, CDR2 SQIVND (reference sequence). V was cut by 0 bases and J by 0 bases, with 13 bases left in between. The DNA of the CDR3 is TGTGCCAGTAGTATAGATCGCCTAGCAGAAAGCACAGATACGCAGTATTTT. Its translation is CASSIDRLAESTDTQYF.

As regards this clonotype: A much larger clone is a single base away; this may be a read error. Lacking the conserved final phenylalanine or tryptophan, this CDR3 likely reflects a read error. V gene TRBV5-1 combines with J gene TRBJ1-5, with D tentatively TRBD1 (5 bases). This CDR3 contains 15 residues. Germline CDR1 is SGHRS and CDR2 is YFSETQ. V shed 4 bases and J shed 3 bases, with 14 bases lying between them. The CDR3 nucleotides are TGCGCCAGCAGCCTCACAGGAGGGGACAATCAGCCCCAGCATTCT. Its translation is CASSLTGGDNQPQHS.

This clonotype is medium-sized in the sample. The V call is TRBV4-1, the J call TRBJ2-7; TRBD2 aligns across 11 bases. Germline-derived CDR1 and CDR2 are MGHRA and YSYEKL. The length of the CDR3 is 15 residues. The junction had 4 bases not matched to a gene; V was cut back by 3 bases and J by 3 bases. The CDR3 nucleotides are TGCGCCAGCAGCCATCTAGCGGGAGGCGACTACGAGCAGTACTTC. Its translation: CASSHLAGGDYEQYF.

This clonotype counts as medium-sized. The chain recombines TRBV27 with TRBJ1-5; 7 bases match TRBD1. V shed 6 bases and J 3 bases; nucleotides not matched to a gene: 2. Germline V CDR1 and CDR2: MNHEY, SMNVEV (reference sequence). The CDR3 is made up of 13 amino acids. CDR3 loop: CASRGQYNQPQHF. The CDR3 region has the DNA TGTGCCAGCAGGGGACAGTACAATCAGCCCCAGCATTTT.

This clonotype was seen a handful of times. This may be a read error, as it is one base from a much larger clone. For the CDR3, the DNA is TGTGCCAGAAGTGCACGGACTAGCGGGATATACGAGCAGTACTTC. It codes for CARSARTSGIYEQYF. The chain is built from TRBV12-3 or TRBV12-4 and TRBJ2-7; 12 bases are shared with TRBD2. The CDR3 sequence is 15 residues long. With V trimmed by 9 bases and J by 4 bases, 10 bases remained unmatched.

In this sample, this clonotype is medium-sized. The chain employs TRBV11-2 and TRBJ2-2; 7 nucleotides agree with TRBD2. Germline CDR1 SGHAT, CDR2 FQNNGV. This CDR3 has 15 amino acids. V shed 1 base, J shed 3 bases, and the junction held 2 bases outside the gene matches. CDR3 DNA: TGTGCCAGCAGCTTAGGCGGGAGTGACACCGGGGAGCTGTTTTTT. It translates to CASSLGGSDTGELFF.

This clonotype counts as large. The genes are TRBV9 and TRBJ1-3; no reliable D call. Germline-derived CDR1 and CDR2 are SGDLS and YYNGEE. The CDR3 is 14 amino acids. Trimming removed 4 bases from V and 0 bases from J, with 8 bases in between. The chain's CDR3 is CASSLTRSGNTIYF. In DNA, the CDR3 is TGTGCCAGCAGCCTGACACGCTCTGGAAACACCATATATTTT. Variable domain in full (rest from reference TRBV9 and TRBJ1-3): DSGVTQTPKHLITATGQRVTLRCSPRSGDLSVYWYQQSLDQGLQFLIQYYNGEERAKGNILERFSAQQFPDLHSELNLSSLELGDSALYFCASSLTRSGNTIYFGEGSWLTVV.

This clonotype counts as medium-sized (0.01 to 0.1%). J is TRBJ2-1 and V is TRBV6-1, with TRBD1 matching 8 bases. CDR3 length equals 15 residues. CDR1 and CDR2 (germline): MNHNS, SASEGT. After removal of 8 bases from V and 2 bases from J, the junction contained 8 bases not matched to a gene. For the CDR3, the DNA is TGTGCCAGCTCGAAGGACAGGGAGGCCTACAATGAGCAGTTCTTC. Its translation: CASSKDREAYNEQFF.

A word on this clonotype: This is likely a read error, given that the CDR3 carries no conserved phenylalanine or tryptophan at its end. The rearrangement links TRBV28 to TRBJ1-5, with D uncertain. Germline V gene sequence: CDR1 MDHEN, CDR2 SYDVKM. The ends were cut back, 5 bases at V and 3 bases at J, with 17 bases in the middle. The CDR3 covers 16 residues. The CDR3 loop reads CASSTYLGAYNQPQHV. The DNA for the CDR3 is TGTGCCAGCAGTACGTATTTGGGAGCCTACAATCAGCCCCAGCATGTT.